Described below is a single T cell receptor beta chain sequence and its context. Its target is not known. This sample was taken from a study of cytomegalovirus exposure and HLA in healthy donors. Study details: An earlier analysis found 117 million unique TCR beta sequences from approximately 170 million T cells.

The CDR3 has 16 residues. Between the trimmed V and J ends, which lost 0 bases and 0 bases, there was a span of 11 bases. Germline CDR1 reads SGHNT; CDR2 reads YYREEE (reference sequence). Findings of the study overall: Investigators reported over 150 TCR beta chains as tied to cytomegalovirus.

PCR was performed using 60 Vbeta and 13 Jbeta primers. Some clones are missing from TCRdb's copy, which holds only in-frame ones; the method was immunoSEQ multiplex PCR. The sample carries 100,000 to 150,000 clones, 75% to 85% recorded once. The V and J genes are TRBV5-4 and TRBJ2-3; D possibly corresponds to TRBD2 (5 bases). Sequenced: PBMCs. The source is a woman aged 18-35 years in good health and CMV-seropositive. CDR3 coding DNA: TGTGCCAGCAGCTTGGCGGCGACTACGAGCACAGATACGCAGTATTTT. Translating gives CASSLAATTSTDTQYF.